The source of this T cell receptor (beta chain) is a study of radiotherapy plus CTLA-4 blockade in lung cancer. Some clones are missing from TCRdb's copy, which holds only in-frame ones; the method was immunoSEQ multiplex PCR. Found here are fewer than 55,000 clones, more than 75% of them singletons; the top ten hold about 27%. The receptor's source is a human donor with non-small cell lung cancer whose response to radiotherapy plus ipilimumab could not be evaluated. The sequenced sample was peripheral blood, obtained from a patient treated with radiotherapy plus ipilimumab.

Here the CDR3 DNA reads TGTGCCAGCACATTGGGGGGGACTGAAGCTTTCTTT. Protein product: CASTLGGTEAFF. This sequence joins TRBV28 and TRBJ1-1, with D possibly matching TRBD1 (5 bases). Trimming took off 7 bases at V and 5 bases at J, with 11 bases between the two ends. CDR3 length equals 12 residues. The germline gives CDR1 MDHEN, CDR2 SYDVKM.